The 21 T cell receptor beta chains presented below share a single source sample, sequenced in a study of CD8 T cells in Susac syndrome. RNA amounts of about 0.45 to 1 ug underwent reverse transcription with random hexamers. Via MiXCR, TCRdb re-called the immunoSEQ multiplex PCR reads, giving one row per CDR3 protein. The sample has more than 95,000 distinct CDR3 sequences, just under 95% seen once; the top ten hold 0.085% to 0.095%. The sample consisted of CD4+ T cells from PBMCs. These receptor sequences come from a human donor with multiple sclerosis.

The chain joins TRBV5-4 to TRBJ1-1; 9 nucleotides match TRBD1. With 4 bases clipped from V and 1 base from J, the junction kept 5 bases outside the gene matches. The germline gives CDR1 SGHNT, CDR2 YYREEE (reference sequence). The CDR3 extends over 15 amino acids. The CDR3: CASSPEQGANTEAFF. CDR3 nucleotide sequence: TGTGCCAGCAGCCCAGAACAGGGGGCGAACACTGAAGCTTTCTTT.

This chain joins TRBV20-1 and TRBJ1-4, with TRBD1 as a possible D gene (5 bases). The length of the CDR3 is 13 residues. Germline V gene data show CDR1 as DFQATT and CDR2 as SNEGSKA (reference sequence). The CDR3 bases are TGCATCCCGAGGGGTCGAGATAATGAAAAACTGTTTTTT. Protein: CIPRGRDNEKLFF.

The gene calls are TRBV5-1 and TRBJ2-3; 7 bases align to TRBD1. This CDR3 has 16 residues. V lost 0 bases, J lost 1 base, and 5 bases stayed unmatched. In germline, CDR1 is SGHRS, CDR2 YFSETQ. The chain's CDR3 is CASSLGAGGGTDTQYF. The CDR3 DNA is TGCGCCAGCAGCTTGGGTGCAGGGGGAGGCACAGATACGCAGTATTTT.

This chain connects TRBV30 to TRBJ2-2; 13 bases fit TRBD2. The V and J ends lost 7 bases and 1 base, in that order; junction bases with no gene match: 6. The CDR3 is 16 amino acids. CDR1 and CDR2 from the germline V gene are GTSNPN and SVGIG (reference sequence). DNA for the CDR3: TGTGCCTACTGGACTAGCGGGGGCATGAACACCGGGGAGCTGTTTTTT. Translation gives CAYWTSGGMNTGELFF.

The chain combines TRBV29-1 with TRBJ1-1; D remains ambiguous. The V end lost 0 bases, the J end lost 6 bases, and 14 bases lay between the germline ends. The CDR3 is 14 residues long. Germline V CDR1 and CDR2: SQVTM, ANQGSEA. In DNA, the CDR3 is TGCAGCGTTGAAGATCCAGAGAAAGTCGCTGAAGCTTTCTTT. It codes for CSVEDPEKVAEAFF.

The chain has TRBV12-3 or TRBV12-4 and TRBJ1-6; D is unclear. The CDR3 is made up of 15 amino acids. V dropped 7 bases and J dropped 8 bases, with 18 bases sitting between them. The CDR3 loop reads CASNMEGGQYSPLHF. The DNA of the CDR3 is TGTGCCAGCAATATGGAGGGCGGGCAGTATTCACCCCTCCACTTT.

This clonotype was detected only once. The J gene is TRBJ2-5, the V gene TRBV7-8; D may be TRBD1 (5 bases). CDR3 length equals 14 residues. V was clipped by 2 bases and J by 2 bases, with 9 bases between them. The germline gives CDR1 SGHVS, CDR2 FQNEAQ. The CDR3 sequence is CASSLQDTQETQYF. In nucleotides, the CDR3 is TGTGCCAGCAGCTTACAGGACACGCAAGAGACCCAGTACTTC.

The CDR3 protein is CASSIGGLAGRLFF. The CDR3 DNA reads as TGTGCCAGTAGTATTGGGGGACTAGCGGGGCGACTGTTCTTC. V usage is TRBV19 and J usage is TRBJ2-1; 13 bases are a match to TRBD2. Unmatched junction bases numbered 8, after V lost 3 bases and J lost 15 bases. This CDR3 is built from 14 residues. CDR1 and CDR2 from the germline V gene are LNHDA and SQIVND (reference sequence).

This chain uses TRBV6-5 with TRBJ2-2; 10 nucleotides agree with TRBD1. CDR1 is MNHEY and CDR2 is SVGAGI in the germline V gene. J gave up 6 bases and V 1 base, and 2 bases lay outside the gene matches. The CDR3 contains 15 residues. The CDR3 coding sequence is TGTGCCAGCAGTTACTTAGGACAGGGGGCCGGGGAGCTGTTTTTT. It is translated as CASSYLGQGAGELFF.

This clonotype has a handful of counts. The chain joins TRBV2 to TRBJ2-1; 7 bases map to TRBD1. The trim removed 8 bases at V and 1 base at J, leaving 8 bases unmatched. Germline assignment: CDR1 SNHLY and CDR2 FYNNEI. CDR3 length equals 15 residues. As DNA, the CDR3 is TGTGCCAGCTCTAGGGGGCGTCCTTCCTACAATGAGCAGTTCTTC. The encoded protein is CASSRGRPSYNEQFF.

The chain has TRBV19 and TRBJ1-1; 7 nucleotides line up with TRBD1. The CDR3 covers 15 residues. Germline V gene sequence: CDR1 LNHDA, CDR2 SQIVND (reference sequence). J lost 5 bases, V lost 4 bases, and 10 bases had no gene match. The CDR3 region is CASSSTGTVRTEAFF. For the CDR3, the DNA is TGTGCCAGTAGTAGTACCGGGACAGTGAGGACTGAAGCTTTCTTT.

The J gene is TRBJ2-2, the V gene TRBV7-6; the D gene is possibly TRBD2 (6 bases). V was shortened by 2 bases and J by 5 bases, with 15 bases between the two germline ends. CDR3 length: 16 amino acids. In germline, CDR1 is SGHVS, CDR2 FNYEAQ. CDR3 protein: CASSLSAGWGTGELFF. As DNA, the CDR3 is TGTGCCAGCAGCTTATCTGCGGGATGGGGGACCGGGGAGCTGTTTTTT.

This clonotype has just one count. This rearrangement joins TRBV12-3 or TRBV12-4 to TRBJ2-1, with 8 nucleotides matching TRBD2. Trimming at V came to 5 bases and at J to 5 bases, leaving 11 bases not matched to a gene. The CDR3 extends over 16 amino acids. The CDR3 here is CASSRRAGGSDNEQFF. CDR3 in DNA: TGTGCCAGCAGTCGTCGGGCGGGGGGAAGCGACAATGAGCAGTTCTTC.

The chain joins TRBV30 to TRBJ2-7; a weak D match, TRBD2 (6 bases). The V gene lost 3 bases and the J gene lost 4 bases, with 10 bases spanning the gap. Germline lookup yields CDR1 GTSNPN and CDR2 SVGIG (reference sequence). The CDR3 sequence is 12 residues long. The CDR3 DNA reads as TGTGCCTGGAGCAGACTAGGTTACGAGCAGTACTTC. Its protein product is CAWSRLGYEQYF.

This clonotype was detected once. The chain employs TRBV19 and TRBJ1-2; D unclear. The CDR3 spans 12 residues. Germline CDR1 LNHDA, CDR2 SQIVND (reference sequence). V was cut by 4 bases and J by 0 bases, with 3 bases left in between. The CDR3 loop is CASSKSNYGYTF. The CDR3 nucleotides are TGTGCCAGTAGTAAATCTAACTATGGCTACACCTTC.

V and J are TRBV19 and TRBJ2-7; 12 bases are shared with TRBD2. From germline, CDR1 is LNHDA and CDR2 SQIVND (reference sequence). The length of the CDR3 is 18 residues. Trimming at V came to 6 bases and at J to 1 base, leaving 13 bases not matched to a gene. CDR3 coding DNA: TGTGCCAGTAGCCCCTGGCTAGCGGGGGGGCCGAGGTCCTACGAGCAGTACTTC. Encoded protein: CASSPWLAGGPRSYEQYF. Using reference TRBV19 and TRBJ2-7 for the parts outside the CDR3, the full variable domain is DGGITQSPKYLFRKEGQNVTLSCEQNLNHDAMYWYRQDPGQGLRLIYYSQIVNDFQKGDIAEGYSVSREKKESFPLTVTSAQKNPTAFYLCASSPWLAGGPRSYEQYFGPGTRLTVT.

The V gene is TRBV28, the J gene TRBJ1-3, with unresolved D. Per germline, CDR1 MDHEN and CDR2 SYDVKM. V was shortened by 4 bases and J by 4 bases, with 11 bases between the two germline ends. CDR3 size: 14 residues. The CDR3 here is CASSSPPTGNTIYF. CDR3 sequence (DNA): TGTGCCAGCAGTTCTCCTCCCACCGGAAACACCATATATTTT.

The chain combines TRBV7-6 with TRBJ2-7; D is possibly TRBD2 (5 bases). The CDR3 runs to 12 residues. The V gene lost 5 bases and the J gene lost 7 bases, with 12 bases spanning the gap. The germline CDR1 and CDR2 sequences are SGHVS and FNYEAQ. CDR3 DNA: TGTGCCAGCAGCCCGAGGGTCGGGGAGCAGTACTTC. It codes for CASSPRVGEQYF.

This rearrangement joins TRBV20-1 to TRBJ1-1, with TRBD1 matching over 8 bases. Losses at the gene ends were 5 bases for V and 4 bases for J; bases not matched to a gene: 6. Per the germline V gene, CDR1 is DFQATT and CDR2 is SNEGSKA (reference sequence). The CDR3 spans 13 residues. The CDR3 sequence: CSAQRTGITEAFF. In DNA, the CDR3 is TGCAGTGCTCAGAGGACAGGGATCACTGAAGCTTTCTTT.

The CDR3 region is CASSQETTSYEQYF. CDR3 sequence (DNA): TGTGCCAGCAGCCAGGAAACTACTAGTTACGAGCAGTACTTC. The chain is built from TRBV4-2 and TRBJ2-7; a weak D match, TRBD2 (5 bases). There are 14 residues in the CDR3. V was clipped by 3 bases and J by 4 bases, with 13 bases between them. From germline, CDR1 is LGHNA and CDR2 YNFKEQ.

CDR3 DNA sequence: TGTGCCAGCAGCCCCCATCATGCGAGGACTGGAAACACCATATATTTT. This translates into CASSPHHARTGNTIYF. The chain is built from TRBV7-2 and TRBJ1-3; D is unresolved. This CDR3 comprises 16 residues. V was clipped by 5 bases and J by 2 bases, with 16 bases between them. Per germline, CDR1 SGHTA and CDR2 FQGNSA.